This is a list of T cell receptor beta chains from one sample in a study of blood T cell repertoires in COVID-19. Libraries were prepared by immunoSEQ multiplex PCR; TCRdb keeps only in-frame clonotypes and omits some of them. The sample has a few hundred thousand clones; less than 95% are singletons. Sequenced sample: PBMCs or T cells enriched from blood (not recorded which). The receptor set was obtained from a man in his late teens or twenties who had recovered from COVID-19. Each CDR3 is given with its conserved first and last residue. The D gene is left open where the match is weak. Where a row states a size, it is once, few, many or the class of an expanded clone; other rows omit it.

J | D | size | V | CDR3 | DNA
TRBJ1-2 | - | - | TRBV28 | CASIGLQQGFLYGYTF | TGTGCCAGCATTGGGTTACAACAGGGCTTTTTGTATGGCTACACCTTC
TRBJ2-2 | - | once | TRBV19 | CASKGLQVNTGELFF | TGTGCCAGTAAGGGGTTACAGGTTAACACCGGGGAGCTGTTTTTT
TRBJ2-3 | TRBD1 | - | TRBV19 | CASSPEDRFSTDTQYF | TGTGCCAGTAGTCCTGAGGACAGGTTCAGCACAGATACGCAGTATTTT
TRBJ1-2 | - | - | TRBV19 | CASRLMTANYGYTF | TGTGCCAGTAGGTTAATGACAGCTAACTATGGCTACACCTTC
TRBJ2-3 | TRBD2 | - | TRBV11-2 | CASSLAGGYTDTQYF | TGTGCCAGCAGCTTAGCGGGGGGGTACACAGATACGCAGTATTTT
TRBJ1-2 | TRBD1 | - | TRBV5-1 | CASRDRESYYGYTF | TGCGCCAGCCGTGACAGGGAGAGTTACTATGGCTACACCTTC
TRBJ2-2 | TRBD2 | - | TRBV27 | CASSPGTSGNTGELFF | TGTGCCAGCAGTCCCGGGACTAGCGGCAACACCGGGGAGCTGTTTTTT
TRBJ1-1 | - | - | TRBV12-5 | CASDSGLAPEAFF | TGTGCTAGTGACTCGGGACTAGCCCCTGAAGCTTTCTTT
TRBJ2-1 | - | - | TRBV6-5 | CASSYSTLASYNEQFF | TGTGCCAGCAGTTACTCGACCCTAGCCTCCTACAATGAGCAGTTCTTC
TRBJ2-2 | TRBD2 | - | TRBV15 | CATSRNSGRAGELFF | TGTGCCACCAGCAGAAATAGCGGGAGGGCCGGGGAGCTGTTTTTT
TRBJ2-6 | TRBD1 | - | TRBV5-1 | CASSIGGTGANVLTF | TGCGCCAGCAGCATAGGGGGCACTGGGGCCAACGTCCTGACTTTC
TRBJ2-7 | - | - | TRBV6-6 | CATTEAGTYEQYF | TGTGCCACCACGGAGGCGGGAACTTACGAGCAGTACTTC
TRBJ2-2 | TRBD1 | - | TRBV3-1/TRBV3-2 | CASRDRGNAGELFF | TGTGCCAGCAGGGACAGGGGGAACGCCGGGGAGCTGTTTTTT
TRBJ2-3 | - | - | TRBV30 | CAWRRRGQSTDTQYF | TGTGCCTGGAGAAGGAGGGGTCAGAGCACAGATACGCAGTATTTT
TRBJ1-1 | - | - | TRBV11-2 | CASSRGGNTEAFF | TGTGCCAGCAGCCGCGGGGGGAACACTGAAGCTTTCTTT
TRBJ1-2 | TRBD1 | - | TRBV30 | CAWSVQSGQPPKGYTF | TGTGCCTGGAGTGTACAGTCGGGACAGCCCCCAAAAGGCTACACCTTC
TRBJ2-1 | TRBD2 | - | TRBV6-5 | CASGIAGVHNEQFF | TGTGCCAGCGGGATAGCGGGAGTCCACAATGAGCAGTTCTTC
TRBJ2-5 | TRBD2 | - | TRBV28 | CASSSGGRAQETQYF | TGTGCCAGCAGTTCGGGGGGAAGGGCCCAAGAGACCCAGTACTTC
TRBJ1-6 | - | - | TRBV5-6 | CASSFRQVLDSPLHF | TGTGCCAGCAGCTTCAGACAGGTCTTGGATTCACCCCTCCACTTT
TRBJ1-1 | TRBD1 | - | TRBV19 | CASSDRGRNTEAFF | TGTGCCAGTAGTGACAGGGGGCGGAACACTGAAGCTTTCTTT
TRBJ2-7 | TRBD2 | - | TRBV4-2 | CASSQDRRESYEQYF | TGTGCCAGCAGCCAAGACCGGCGGGAGAGCTACGAGCAGTACTTC
TRBJ2-7 | - | - | TRBV11-3 | CASSWDGSSYEQYF | TGTGCCAGCAGCTGGGACGGGAGCTCCTACGAGCAGTACTTC
TRBJ2-2 | - | once | TRBV7-3 | CASSPRENGELFF | TGTGCCAGCAGCCCCCGGGAGAACGGGGAGCTGTTTTTT
TRBJ2-2 | - | - | TRBV5-1 | CASSLYGINTGELFF | TGCGCCAGCAGCTTGTACGGGATTAACACCGGGGAGCTGTTTTTT
TRBJ2-7 | TRBD1 | - | TRBV7-2 | CASSLGTGTYEQYF | TGTGCCAGCAGCTTAGGGACAGGGACCTACGAGCAGTACTTC
TRBJ1-3 | - | - | TRBV6-1 | CASSEATGQRDTIYF | TGTGCCAGCAGTGAAGCGACAGGCCAGAGGGACACCATATATTTT
TRBJ1-2 | - | - | TRBV28 | CASSPPRYRAPSLYGYTF | TGTGCCAGCAGTCCCCCAAGATACAGGGCGCCCTCTCTCTATGGCTACACCTTC
TRBJ1-3 | - | - | TRBV30 | CAWSPTVTGNTIYF | TGTGCCTGGAGTCCCACAGTGACTGGAAACACCATATATTTT
TRBJ1-1 | - | - | TRBV10-2 | CASSEGSLGGTEAFF | TGCGCCAGCAGTGAGGGATCCCTGGGGGGCACTGAAGCTTTCTTT
TRBJ1-2 | - | - | TRBV12-3/TRBV12-4 | CASRNRDGYTF | TGTGCCAGCAGGAACAGGGATGGCTACACCTTC
TRBJ1-3 | TRBD1 | - | TRBV3-1/TRBV3-2 | CASSHDRAYSGNTIYF | TGTGCCAGCAGCCATGACAGGGCCTACTCTGGAAACACCATATATTTT
TRBJ1-2 | - | - | TRBV3-1/TRBV3-2 | CASSQDLSGGYGYTF | TGTGCCAGCAGCCAAGATTTATCAGGAGGGTATGGCTACACCTTC
TRBJ1-2 | TRBD1 | - | TRBV5-6 | CASSFYDRVVYGYTF | TGTGCCAGCAGCTTTTACGACAGGGTTGTCTATGGCTACACCTTC
TRBJ2-1 | TRBD2 | - | TRBV15 | CATSTSPGGRAYNEQFF | TGTGCCACCAGCACTTCCCCGGGCGGGAGGGCCTACAATGAGCAGTTCTTC
TRBJ2-2 | TRBD1 | - | TRBV7-9 | CASSSNLGQGWTGELFF | TGTGCCAGCAGCTCCAACTTGGGACAGGGTTGGACCGGGGAGCTGTTTTTT
TRBJ1-2 | - | - | TRBV25-1 | CASQGLYYGYTF | TGTGCCAGCCAGGGCTTATACTATGGCTACACCTTC